This T cell receptor (beta chain) was identified in a study of blood T cells in healthy people across ages. This clonotype has just a few counts. As yet, its antigen is unknown. Primed by a sample-barcoded 5' primer and a J-beta primer mix, a second PCR proceeded for 7 to 11 cycles. TCRdb reanalysed the 5' RACE reads using MiXCR and keeps one entry per CDR3 protein. The sample holds 1.5 million to 2 million distinct CDR3 sequences, 30% to 40% seen once. The CDR3 runs 13 residues. Trimming removed 2 bases from V and 3 bases from J, with 8 bases in between. CDR1 and CDR2 from the germline V gene are SGHTA and FQGNSA. Study-level points and caveats: Using unsorted PBMCs precluded a conclusive naive versus antigen-experienced comparison. Researchers deemed the diversity estimates from one million T cells underestimates. Not knowing donor CMV status may have confounded expanded clonotype changes.

Isolated PBMCs totaled at least 7 million in each sample. This clonotype was sampled from a human donor in good health. This chain connects TRBV7-2 to TRBJ2-7; D is undetermined. Source material: blood. CDR3 coding DNA: TGTGCCAGCAGCTTACCCTCTTACTACGAGCAGTACTTC. As protein: CASSLPSYYEQYF.